This T cell receptor beta chain was captured by sequencing in a study of T cells expressing NK-cell markers. Turning to the study itself: CD3+CD56+NKG2C+, CD3+CD56+NKG2C- and CD3+CD56-NKG2C+ T cells, once sorted, supplied the TCR beta repertoires. Whole-study results and caveats: Dominant NKG2C+ clonotypes made up about 1.0-7.0% of CD8+ T cells in roughly 6 donors. A few donors' CD3+CD56-NKG2C+ cells were dominated by the same clonotypes.

Per germline, CDR1 LNHDA and CDR2 SQIVND (reference sequence). This CDR3 contains 16 residues. Comment on this clonotype: Its antigen remains unidentified.

Scientists made TCR beta cDNA using 5'RACE template switching with UMIs. TCRdb derives one entry per CDR3 protein from the 5' RACE reads, leaving out DNA. This repertoire includes about 390,000 distinct CDR3 sequences. Sequenced input: blood T cells: a sorted CD56 or NKG2C T cell subset, CD4+ or CD8+ T cells, or bulk PBMC T cells (not recorded which). The V gene is TRBV19, the J gene TRBJ1-5; TCRdb outputs TRBD1, but without DNA this stays unchecked. This clonotype originated in a woman between 50 and 59 years old in good health. The CDR3: CASRIDRGTSNQPQHF.